This T cell receptor (beta chain) emerged from a study of blood T cell repertoires in COVID-19. Study background: The United States, Italy and Spain were the sources of the acute and convalescent COVID-19 samples.

Source study methods: Amplification with reference gene primers provided the estimates of nucleated cell counts. Profiled with immunoSEQ multiplex PCR; TCRdb holds only in-frame clones, not every one. The D gene and trimming were derived from the DNA, and the V and J assignments and clone size from that table. The sample holds 200,000 to 300,000 clones, more than 65% seen once. V lost 4 bases and J 7 bases, leaving 15 bases between the germline ends. CDR1 is SGHRS and CDR2 is YFSETQ in the germline V gene. The CDR3 is made up of 14 amino acids. The clonotype originates from a man aged 40-49 years who had recovered from COVID-19. Sequencing was carried out using peripheral blood. The V call is TRBV5-1, the J call TRBJ2-4, with unresolved D. The CDR3, as DNA: TGCGCCAGCAGCCCAAGCCCTACAGATAACATTCAGTACTTC. Amino acid sequence: CASSPSPTDNIQYF.